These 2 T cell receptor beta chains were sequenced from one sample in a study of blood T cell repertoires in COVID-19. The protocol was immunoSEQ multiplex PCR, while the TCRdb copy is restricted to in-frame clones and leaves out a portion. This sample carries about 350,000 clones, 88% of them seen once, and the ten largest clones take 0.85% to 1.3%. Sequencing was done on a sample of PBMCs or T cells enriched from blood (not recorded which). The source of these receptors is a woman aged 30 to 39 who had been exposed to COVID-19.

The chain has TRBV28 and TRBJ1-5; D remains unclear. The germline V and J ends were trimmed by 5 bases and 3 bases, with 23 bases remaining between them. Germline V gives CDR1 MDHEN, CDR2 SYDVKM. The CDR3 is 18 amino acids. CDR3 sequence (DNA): TGTGCCAGCAGTCACGGGCTCCGGGGAGCTCCCTACAATCAGCCCCAGCATTTT. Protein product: CASSHGLRGAPYNQPQHF.

CDR3 sequence reads: CASSPQSGGAYGYTF. Here the CDR3 DNA reads TGTGCCAGCTCACCACAGTCTGGGGGGGCCTATGGCTACACCTTC. V usage is TRBV18 and J usage is TRBJ1-2, with D maybe TRBD1 (6 bases). This CDR3 is 15 amino acids long. Trimming cost V 1 base and J 4 bases, with 13 bases left between them. Germline V gene data show CDR1 as KGHSH and CDR2 as LQKENI.